These 30 T cell receptor beta chains came from one sample sequenced in a study of shared clonotypes between healthy human individuals (dated by TCRdb to 2018 to 2021). Receptor amplification or capture employed the immunoSEQ multiplex PCR assay. Imported from immuneACCESS, the table was reduced by TCRdb to in-frame sequences with V and J called. These copies leave out some clones; in studies compared against another copy, an unresolved V gene accounts for under half, and the cause of the remainder is not known. For this sample the table gives nearly 750,000 clones, of which approximately 77% were detected only once. Over 1.5% of the sample belongs to the ten largest clones. The sequencing input was memory CD4+ T cells sorted from blood. According to the study, the label for this sample's cell subset or site signals: CD45RA-negative fraction. The receptors here all came from a woman aged 25-40 years in good health.

The chain joins TRBV2 to TRBJ2-7; TRBD2 agrees at 7 bases. Germline values: CDR1 SNHLY, CDR2 FYNNEI. The CDR3 sequence is 13 residues long. With V trimmed by 8 bases and J by 5 bases, 9 bases remained unmatched. CDR3 DNA: TGTGCCAGCCTTCTACTGCGGGGGAACGAGCAGTACTTC. This translates into CASLLLRGNEQYF.

Points on this clone: Given a much more abundant clone one base away, this may be a read error. Other DNA sequences in this specimen translate into the identical CDR3. The gene calls are TRBV28 and TRBJ1-4; D is ambiguous. Trimming took off 3 bases at V and 2 bases at J, with 7 bases between the two ends. The germline V gene has CDR1 MDHEN and CDR2 SYDVKM. The CDR3 is made up of 14 amino acids. The CDR3 DNA reads as TGTGCCAGCAGTTTTCAGAGGACTAATGAAAAACTGTTTTTT. It yields the protein CASSFQRTNEKLFF.

This clone occurred many times. V and J are TRBV15 and TRBJ2-5; D is ambiguous. This CDR3 contains 12 residues. Germline CDR1 and CDR2: LNHNV and YYDKDF (reference sequence). V was trimmed by 5 bases and J by 4 bases, leaving 8 bases between them. CDR3 nucleotide sequence: TGTGCCACCAGCCTATACACAGAGACCCAGTACTTC. Its translation is CATSLYTETQYF.

This clone occurred many times. The conserved phenylalanine or tryptophan normally closing the CDR3 is absent here, so this likely arose from a read error. The chain uses TRBV28 and TRBJ1-5; 11 bases are shared with TRBD1. With 4 bases clipped from V and 5 bases from J, the junction kept 10 bases outside the gene matches. The CDR3 length is 17 residues. Germline V CDR1 and CDR2: MDHEN, SYDVKM. CDR3 protein: CASSSGQGVGRDQPQHS. Written as DNA, the CDR3 is TGTGCCAGCAGTTCGGGACAGGGGGTCGGGCGCGATCAGCCCCAGCATTCT.

The CDR3 DNA follows: TGTGCCAGCAGGGGGACTAGCGGGATTGGTGAGCAGTTCTTC. Translating it yields CASRGTSGIGEQFF. J is TRBJ2-1 and V is TRBV2; 13 bases map to TRBD2. The CDR3 covers 14 residues. Germline lookup yields CDR1 SNHLY and CDR2 FYNNEI. J was trimmed by 9 bases and V by 6 bases; bases with no gene match: 5.

The genes are TRBV28 and TRBJ1-1; no clear D gene. There are 13 residues in the CDR3. CDR1 is MDHEN and CDR2 is SYDVKM in the germline V gene. Trimming took 9 bases from V and 0 from J, leaving 11 bases between them. The CDR3 loop reads CASLTAMNTEAFF. CDR3 DNA: TGTGCCAGTTTGACTGCAATGAACACTGAAGCTTTCTTT.

The rearrangement joins TRBV21-1 to TRBJ1-1. TRBV21-1 is termed a pseudogene. The length of the CDR3 is 15 residues. The CDR3 region is CASSKWGYWTAGAFF. The CDR3, as DNA: TGTGCCAGCAGCAAATGGGGATATTGGACAGCGGGAGCTTTCTTT.

V usage is TRBV7-9 and J usage is TRBJ2-1, with a possible D match to TRBD2 (6 bases). The CDR3 extends over 13 amino acids. V was trimmed by 6 bases and J by 4 bases, leaving 10 bases between them. Germline CDR1 is SEHNR and CDR2 is FQNEAQ (reference sequence). This chain's CDR3 is CASRLARYNEQFF. In DNA form, the CDR3 reads TGTGCCAGCAGACTAGCCCGGTACAATGAGCAGTTCTTC. The whole variable domain, filled in from reference TRBV7-9 and TRBJ2-1, reads DTGVSQNPRHKITKRGQNVTFRCDPISEHNRLYWYRQTLGQGPEFLTYFQNEAQLEKSRLLSDRFSAERPKGSFSTLEIQRTEQGDSAMYLCASRLARYNEQFFGPGTRLTVL.

This clone has a single count. This chain uses TRBV6-1 with TRBJ2-7; TRBD2 aligns across 10 bases. Germline CDR1 and CDR2: MNHNS and SASEGT. Trimming removed 10 bases from V and 5 bases from J; junction bases left unmatched: 8. The CDR3 has 13 amino acids. The CDR3 spells CATSWLAGDEQYF. DNA for the CDR3: TGTGCCACCAGCTGGCTAGCGGGAGACGAGCAGTACTTC.

This chain uses TRBV30 with TRBJ2-7; TRBD1 is a possible D gene (6 bases). Germline V gene sequence: CDR1 GTSNPN, CDR2 SVGIG (reference sequence). V dropped 3 bases and J dropped 3 bases, with 15 bases sitting between them. CDR3 size: 14 residues. This chain's CDR3 is CAWRSTGKVYEQYF. In DNA, the CDR3 is TGTGCCTGGAGGTCCACAGGGAAGGTCTACGAGCAGTACTTC.

This clone was seen only a few times. This rearrangement joins TRBV4-2 to TRBJ2-2, with 14 bases aligning to TRBD2. The trim removed 0 bases at V and 3 bases at J, leaving 3 bases unmatched. The CDR3 has 18 amino acids. Germline V gene lookup returns CDR1 LGHNA and CDR2 YNFKEQ. The CDR3 loop is CASSQETSGRAYTGELFF. CDR3 in DNA: TGTGCCAGCAGCCAAGAGACTAGCGGGAGGGCCTACACCGGGGAGCTGTTTTTT.

This clone came up once. The CDR3 spells CARPIWGVVSEQFF. CDR3 sequence (DNA): TGTGCCAGGCCCATTTGGGGGGTGGTCAGTGAGCAGTTCTTC. The rearrangement uses TRBV19 and TRBJ2-1, with TRBD2 as a possible D gene (6 bases). The CDR3 runs to 14 residues. CDR1 LNHDA and CDR2 SQIVND come from the germline V gene (reference sequence). V was trimmed by 9 bases and J by 9 bases, leaving 21 bases between them.

This chain links TRBV11-3 with TRBJ2-5, with 9 bases fitting TRBD1. V was pared by 6 bases and J by 4 bases, with 6 bases of the junction left unmatched. The CDR3 spans 14 residues. CDR1 and CDR2 from the germline V gene are SGHNT and YENEEA. CDR3 coding DNA: TGTGCCAGCAGTCCCGGGACAGGGACAGAGACCCAGTACTTC. This gives the protein CASSPGTGTETQYF.

The chain links TRBV28 to TRBJ2-5, with D perhaps matching TRBD1 (6 bases). CDR1 and CDR2 from the germline V gene are MDHEN and SYDVKM. V was shortened by 7 bases and J by 4 bases, with 22 bases between the two germline ends. The CDR3 covers 16 residues. CDR3 residues: CASIPLRAGAGETQYF. The DNA of the CDR3 is TGTGCCAGCATCCCTTTAAGAGCAGGGGCCGGAGAGACCCAGTACTTC. Together with reference TRBV28 and TRBJ2-5, the CDR3 gives the full variable domain: DVKVTQSSRYLVKRTGEKVFLECVQDMDHENMFWYRQDPGLGLRLIYFSYDVKMKEKGDIPEGYSVSREKKERFSLILESASTNQTSMYLCASIPLRAGAGETQYFGPGTRLLVL.

The gene calls are TRBV20-1 and TRBJ2-1; D uncertain. The CDR3 extends over 11 amino acids. V lost 3 bases and J lost 11, with 11 bases in between. Per the germline V gene, CDR1 is DFQATT and CDR2 is SNEGSKA (reference sequence). The CDR3 DNA is TGCAGTGCTAGCTATCGGGTCCAGCAGTTCTTC. This codes for CSASYRVQQFF.

The V call is TRBV7-2, the J call TRBJ2-3, with D possibly being TRBD2 (5 bases). The CDR3 sequence is 13 residues long. CDR1 SGHTA and CDR2 FQGNSA come from the germline V gene. Trimming stripped 5 bases from V and 6 bases from J, with 12 bases between. The CDR3 nucleotides are TGTGCCAGCAGCCGCCCCGGGGTCGATACGCAGTATTTT. Its protein product is CASSRPGVDTQYF.

V is TRBV5-1 and J is TRBJ2-2; 8 bases agree with TRBD1. The germline gives CDR1 SGHRS, CDR2 YFSETQ. The CDR3 sequence is 20 residues long. The ends lost 0 bases at V and 9 bases at J; junction bases unmatched: 22. CDR3 residues: CASSLAWTGMRTGVPRELFF. CDR3 in DNA: TGCGCCAGCAGCTTGGCCTGGACAGGGATGCGGACGGGGGTTCCCCGGGAGCTGTTTTTT.

The chain carries TRBV4-1 and TRBJ1-4; TRBD1 aligns across 7 bases. V trimming: 0 bases; J trimming: 7 bases; junction bases outside the gene matches: 11. This CDR3 spans 17 amino acids. CDR1 is MGHRA and CDR2 is YSYEKL in the germline V gene. CDR3 nucleotide sequence: TGCGCCAGCAGCCAAGATCACCTAAACAGGGGAGGTGAAAAACTGTTTTTT. As protein: CASSQDHLNRGGEKLFF.

The chain combines TRBV11-2 with TRBJ2-7; 8 bases are a match to TRBD2. J was trimmed by 3 bases and V by 4 bases; bases with no gene match: 11. CDR1 SGHAT and CDR2 FQNNGV come from the germline V gene. The CDR3 consists of 16 residues. CDR3 sequence reads: CASSYIAGGRIYEQYF. Here the CDR3 DNA reads TGTGCCAGCAGCTATATAGCGGGCGGGAGGATCTACGAGCAGTACTTC.

This clone was counted many times. V gene TRBV5-1 combines with J gene TRBJ2-7; D might be TRBD1 or TRBD2, each matching 5 bases. The V end was cut by 3 bases, the J end by 3 bases, with 10 bases between. CDR1 and CDR2 from the germline V gene are SGHRS and YFSETQ. CDR3 size: 13 residues. CDR3 bases: TGCGCCAGCAGCTGGGGGACCATCTACGAGCAGTACTTC. Protein product: CASSWGTIYEQYF.

J is TRBJ1-4 and V is TRBV5-1; D not resolved. CDR1 is SGHRS, CDR2 YFSETQ, per germline. The CDR3 covers 15 residues. Between the trimmed V and J ends, which lost 1 base and 5 bases, there was a span of 12 bases. The DNA for the CDR3 is TGCGCCAGCAGCTTGAGTGGGAGGGAAAATGAAAAACTGTTTTTT. Protein sequence: CASSLSGRENEKLFF.

This clone appeared once. The genes are TRBV30 and TRBJ1-6; 9 bases line up with TRBD1. Trimming at V came to 0 bases and at J to 11 bases, leaving 8 bases not matched to a gene. This CDR3 contains 15 residues. CDR1 and CDR2 (germline): GTSNPN, SVGIG (reference sequence). The CDR3 sequence: CAWSVRDRDGPPLHF. The CDR3 DNA is TGTGCCTGGAGTGTAAGGGACAGGGATGGTCCACCCCTCCACTTT.

The chain carries TRBV28 and TRBJ2-6, with D hard to call. The V end was cut by 3 bases, the J end by 4 bases, with 7 bases between. Germline lookup yields CDR1 MDHEN and CDR2 SYDVKM. CDR3 size: 14 residues. CDR3 DNA sequence: TGTGCCAGCAGTTTGGCGGCGGGGGCCAACGTCCTGACTTTC. It is translated as CASSLAAGANVLTF.

This clone turned up a few times. This chain links TRBV19 with TRBJ1-5; D is unclear. Trimming removed 4 bases from V and 2 bases from J, with 12 bases in between. There are 15 residues in the CDR3. Germline V gene sequence: CDR1 LNHDA, CDR2 SQIVND (reference sequence). CDR3: CASSRASIGNQPQHF. The CDR3 DNA reads TGTGCCAGTAGTAGGGCCAGCATAGGCAATCAGCCCCAGCATTTT.

The V call is TRBV5-1, the J call TRBJ2-5; TRBD1 agrees at 8 bases. With 5 bases clipped from V and 2 bases from J, the junction kept 5 bases outside the gene matches. Germline CDR1 and CDR2: SGHRS and YFSETQ. CDR3 size: 14 residues. The CDR3 here is CASRSTGEQETQYF. CDR3 bases: TGCGCCAGCAGATCGACAGGGGAACAAGAGACCCAGTACTTC. Looking up the rest from reference TRBV5-1 and TRBJ2-5 gives the full variable domain: KAGVTQTPRYLIKTRGQQVTLSCSPISGHRSVSWYQQTPGQGLQFLFEYFSETQRNKGNFPGRFSGRQFSNSRSEMNVSTLELGDSALYLCASRSTGEQETQYFGPGTRLLVL.

J is TRBJ2-1 and V is TRBV10-3; 12 bases fit TRBD2. In germline, CDR1 is ENHRY, CDR2 SYGVKD. The CDR3 sequence is 17 residues long. After removal of 6 bases from V and 1 base from J, the junction contained 7 bases not matched to a gene. The CDR3, as DNA: TGTGCCATCAGCCCCGGGACTAGCGGGCCTTCCTACAATGAGCAGTTCTTC. Its protein is CAISPGTSGPSYNEQFF.

The chain joins TRBV2 to TRBJ2-1; TRBD2 might be the D (6 bases). V was shortened by 4 bases and J by 1 base, with 14 bases between the two germline ends. Germline CDR1 reads SNHLY; CDR2 reads FYNNEI. This CDR3 spans 16 amino acids. CDR3 in amino acids: CASSARDSWSYNEQFF. The DNA of the CDR3 is TGTGCCAGCAGTGCCCGGGACTCCTGGTCCTACAATGAGCAGTTCTTC.

This chain uses TRBV4-2 with TRBJ2-6; weak D call: TRBD2 (6 bases). The CDR3 runs 17 residues. Germline V lookup: CDR1 LGHNA, CDR2 YNFKEQ. V lost 4 bases and J lost 3, with 16 bases in between. CDR3 protein: CASSPGLLKGGANVLTF. CDR3 DNA: TGTGCCAGCAGCCCGGGACTCCTAAAGGGTGGGGCCAACGTCCTGACTTTC.

This clone was seen a single time. The gene calls are TRBV27 and TRBJ2-3, with 10 bases matching TRBD1. V trimming: 8 bases; J trimming: 7 bases; junction bases outside the gene matches: 9. The CDR3 is made up of 14 amino acids. From germline, CDR1 is MNHEY and CDR2 SMNVEV (reference sequence). The DNA for the CDR3 is TGTGCCAGCCGACAGGGGGCGAAGGTGAATACGCAGTATTTT. This sequence encodes CASRQGAKVNTQYF.

The DNA for the CDR3 is TGTGCCAGCAGTAGGCCTAGCGGGACCCACACAGATACGCAGTATTTT. Its protein product is CASSRPSGTHTDTQYF. The chain links TRBV2 to TRBJ2-3, with TRBD2 identical over 9 bases. The CDR3 runs 16 residues. The trim removed 5 bases at V and 2 bases at J, leaving 8 bases unmatched. Germline assignment: CDR1 SNHLY and CDR2 FYNNEI. Combining the CDR3 with reference TRBV2 and TRBJ2-3 gives the whole variable domain EPEVTQTPSHQVTQMGQEVILRCVPISNHLYFYWYRQILGQKVEFLVSFYNNEISEKSEIFDDQFSVERPDGSNFTLKIRSTKLEDSAMYFCASSRPSGTHTDTQYFGPGTRLTVL.